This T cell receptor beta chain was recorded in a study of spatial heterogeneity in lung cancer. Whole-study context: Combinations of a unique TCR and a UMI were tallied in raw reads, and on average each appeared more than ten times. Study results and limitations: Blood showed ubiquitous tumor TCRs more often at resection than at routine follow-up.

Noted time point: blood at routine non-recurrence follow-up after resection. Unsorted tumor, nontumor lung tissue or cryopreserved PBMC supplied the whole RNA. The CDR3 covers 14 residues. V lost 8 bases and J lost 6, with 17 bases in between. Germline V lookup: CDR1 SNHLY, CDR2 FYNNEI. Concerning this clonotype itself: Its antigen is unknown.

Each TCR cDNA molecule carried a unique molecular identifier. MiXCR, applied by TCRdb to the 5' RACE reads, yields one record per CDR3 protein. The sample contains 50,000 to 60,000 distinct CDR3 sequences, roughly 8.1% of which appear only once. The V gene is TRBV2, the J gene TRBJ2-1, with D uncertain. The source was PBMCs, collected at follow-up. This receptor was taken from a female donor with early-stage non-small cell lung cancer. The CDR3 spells CASLRPSPSNEQFF. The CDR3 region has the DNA TGTGCCAGCCTCCGCCCGTCCCCTTCCAATGAGCAGTTCTTC.